The 26 T cell receptor beta chains below were found in one sample sequenced in a study of CD8+ T cells in alopecia areata. The authors extracted RNA and reverse transcribed it into cDNA as the sequencing template. Clones were read by immunoSEQ multiplex PCR, and TCRdb kept only the in-frame ones, dropping some. The table includes about 290,000 clones, 58% detected once. Stated treatment: oral pan-JAK inhibitor, 5-10 mg twice daily. The sample was CD4+ T cells sorted from blood, taken at week 24, from a patient treated with tofacitinib. The receptors here all came from a human donor with alopecia areata.

This clone appeared a few times. The V and J genes are TRBV29-1 and TRBJ2-6; the D is unclear. Trimming removed 6 bases at V and 2 bases at J, with 8 bases between. The germline CDR1 and CDR2 sequences are SQVTM and ANQGSEA. The CDR3 is 13 amino acids. CDR3 in DNA: TGCAGCGTCGGTCGGGCTGGGGCCAACGTCCTGACTTTC. This encodes CSVGRAGANVLTF.

The rearrangement uses TRBV11-1 and TRBJ2-6; D is perhaps TRBD1 or TRBD2 (6 bases each). The V end lost 5 bases, the J end lost 0 bases, and 17 bases lay between the germline ends. CDR1 and CDR2 from the germline V gene are SGHAT and FQDESV (reference sequence). The CDR3 contains 18 residues. The chain's CDR3 is CASSLGNGGASGANVLTF. The DNA for the CDR3 is TGTGCCAGCAGCCTAGGGAACGGGGGCGCCTCTGGGGCCAACGTCCTGACTTTC.

CDR3 nucleotides: TGTGCCAGCAGCGTAGCACCCGAGGGTACCATTCAGTACTTC. Amino acid sequence: CASSVAPEGTIQYF. This chain uses TRBV9 with TRBJ2-4, with D possibly TRBD2 on 5 matching bases. Germline values: CDR1 SGDLS, CDR2 YYNGEE. Trimming took 0 bases from V and 9 from J, leaving 13 bases between them. CDR3 size: 14 residues. Full variable domain (missing parts from reference TRBV9 and TRBJ2-4): DSGVTQTPKHLITATGQRVTLRCSPRSGDLSVYWYQQSLDQGLQFLIQYYNGEERAKGNILERFSAQQFPDLHSELNLSSLELGDSALYFCASSVAPEGTIQYFGAGTRLSVL.

The chain links TRBV11-1 to TRBJ2-7; 7 bases line up with TRBD1. V gave up 3 bases and J gave up 3 bases; unmatched junction bases: 8. This CDR3 region has 15 residues. Per germline, CDR1 SGHAT and CDR2 FQDESV (reference sequence). CDR3 sequence: CASSFYETGDYEQYF. CDR3 coding DNA: TGTGCCAGCAGCTTCTACGAAACAGGGGACTACGAGCAGTACTTC.

Ten or more counts support this clone. Here the CDR3 DNA reads TGTGCCAGCAGCTTGAAATTGGGGGCCTACGAGCAGTACTTC. Residues: CASSLKLGAYEQYF. The chain couples TRBV5-4 to TRBJ2-7; D tentatively fits TRBD1 or TRBD2 (5 bases each). Looked up from germline, CDR1 is SGHNT and CDR2 is YYREEE (reference sequence). There are 14 residues in the CDR3. Trimming removed 1 base at V and 2 bases at J, with 10 bases between.

The rearrangement joins TRBV6-5 to TRBJ2-7; no firm D call. This CDR3 has 14 residues. Trimming removed 6 bases from V and 1 base from J, with 13 bases in between. Germline values: CDR1 MNHEY, CDR2 SVGAGI. CDR3 DNA: TGTGCCAGCAGGCGAACAACCGGGTCCTACGAGCAGTACTTC. Its protein product is CASRRTTGSYEQYF.

DNA of the CDR3: TGTGCCAGCAGCCAAGAGAAGGGGCGGAACTATGGCTACACCTTC. Its translation: CASSQEKGRNYGYTF. The J gene is TRBJ1-2, the V gene TRBV4-2, with D tentatively TRBD1 (5 bases). CDR1 LGHNA and CDR2 YNFKEQ come from the germline V gene. Trimming removed 0 bases from V and 2 bases from J, with 10 bases in between. The CDR3 runs 15 residues.

The J gene is TRBJ2-7, the V gene TRBV29-1; D possibly corresponds to TRBD1 (6 bases). Germline values: CDR1 SQVTM, CDR2 ANQGSEA. The V end was cut by 4 bases, the J end by 0 bases, with 10 bases between. The CDR3 consists of 13 residues. In DNA, the CDR3 is TGCAGCGTTGTAGGACAGATCTCCTACGAGCAGTACTTC. Protein sequence: CSVVGQISYEQYF.

The CDR3 DNA sequence: TGCAGCTCCGGTGCGGGGACAGGGGTTTTGGAGCAGTACTTC. Translated, it gives CSSGAGTGVLEQYF. V gene TRBV29-1 combines with J gene TRBJ2-7, with TRBD1 identical over 10 bases. The trim removed 8 bases at V and 7 bases at J, leaving 14 bases unmatched. CDR3 size: 14 residues. Germline CDR1 is SQVTM and CDR2 is ANQGSEA.

This clone has just one count. This chain uses TRBV5-1 with TRBJ2-7; D uncertain. With 4 bases removed from V and 2 bases from J, the gap between germline ends came to 13 bases. Germline V gene sequence: CDR1 SGHRS, CDR2 YFSETQ. The CDR3 length is 14 residues. The CDR3 spells CASSPAGSPYEQYF. CDR3 DNA sequence: TGCGCCAGCAGCCCGGCCGGGTCCCCCTACGAGCAGTACTTC.

This clone was counted a few times. This chain links TRBV28 with TRBJ2-7; D remains ambiguous. Germline CDR1 is MDHEN and CDR2 is SYDVKM. Trimming stripped 7 bases from V and 6 bases from J, with 13 bases between. There are 12 residues in the CDR3. In DNA, the CDR3 is TGTGCCAGCACCCCACCGCTGGGCGAGCAGTACTTC. Its translation is CASTPPLGEQYF.

The genes are TRBV2 and TRBJ2-4, with a weak D call TRBD1 (5 bases). The V end was cut by 0 bases, the J end by 1 base, with 10 bases between. This CDR3 has 16 amino acids. Germline V gene lookup returns CDR1 SNHLY and CDR2 FYNNEI. CDR3 sequence: CASSEAPGRAKNIQYF. In DNA form, the CDR3 reads TGTGCCAGCAGTGAAGCCCCAGGGCGTGCCAAAAACATTCAGTACTTC. Full variable domain (missing parts from reference TRBV2 and TRBJ2-4): EPEVTQTPSHQVTQMGQEVILRCVPISNHLYFYWYRQILGQKVEFLVSFYNNEISEKSEIFDDQFSVERPDGSNFTLKIRSTKLEDSAMYFCASSEAPGRAKNIQYFGAGTRLSVL.

The chain uses TRBV10-3 and TRBJ2-1; TRBD1 is a possible D gene (5 bases). The CDR3 is 15 amino acids. From germline, CDR1 is ENHRY and CDR2 SYGVKD. V gave up 3 bases and J gave up 3 bases, with 12 bases separating them. The CDR3 is CAISDRQGGYNEQFF. In DNA, the CDR3 is TGTGCCATCAGTGACAGGCAGGGTGGCTACAATGAGCAGTTCTTC.

This chain joins TRBV7-2 and TRBJ2-5, with D perhaps TRBD1 or TRBD2 (5 bases each). Trimming took off 1 base at V and 6 bases at J, with 15 bases between the two ends. This CDR3 spans 15 amino acids. The germline V gene encodes CDR1 SGHTA and CDR2 FQGNSA. The CDR3 reads CASSLVGRPEQTQYF. The CDR3 coding sequence is TGTGCCAGCAGCTTAGTGGGACGGCCTGAGCAGACCCAGTACTTC.

This chain uses TRBV5-4 with TRBJ1-2; a possible D gene is TRBD1 (5 bases). Germline assignment: CDR1 SGHNT and CDR2 YYREEE (reference sequence). The ends were cut back, 0 bases at V and 4 bases at J, with 13 bases in the middle. The CDR3 totals 15 residues. The DNA of the CDR3 is TGTGCCAGCAGCTTGGCCGGGGCAGGCAGCTATGGCTACACCTTC. Translating it yields CASSLAGAGSYGYTF.

This CDR3 is CASSSQASGESPLHF. The CDR3 DNA reads TGTGCCAGCAGTTCCCAGGCCTCGGGGGAATCACCCCTCCACTTT. J is TRBJ1-6 and V is TRBV28, with D perhaps matching TRBD1 (5 bases). The germline V gene encodes CDR1 MDHEN and CDR2 SYDVKM. Trimming took 4 bases from V and 10 from J, leaving 17 bases between them. The CDR3 runs 15 residues.

J is TRBJ1-6 and V is TRBV10-3, with TRBD1 identical over 7 bases. The CDR3 extends over 17 amino acids. The V gene's germline CDR1 is ENHRY and CDR2 SYGVKD. V lost 5 bases and J lost 4; bases outside the gene matches: 11. The CDR3 spells CAISPKKGTDYNSPLHF. The DNA for the CDR3 is TGTGCCATCAGTCCTAAAAAAGGGACAGATTATAATTCACCCCTCCACTTT.

The rearrangement joins TRBV7-3 to TRBJ2-1; no definite D call. Germline V gene lookup returns CDR1 SGHTA and CDR2 FQGTGA. The CDR3 runs to 14 residues. V lost 3 bases, J lost 5 bases, and 11 bases lay in between. The CDR3 bases are TGTGCCAGCAGCTTCGGTATGACCAACAATGAGCAGTTCTTC. Its translation: CASSFGMTNNEQFF. The full variable domain, completed using reference TRBV7-3 and TRBJ2-1, is GAGVSQTPSNKVTEKGKYVELRCDPISGHTALYWYRQSLGQGPEFLIYFQGTGAADDSGLPNDRFFAVRPEGSVSTLKIQRTERGDSAVYLCASSFGMTNNEQFFGPGTRLTVL.

This chain connects TRBV28 to TRBJ2-1; maybe TRBD1 (5 bases). Looked up from germline, CDR1 is MDHEN and CDR2 is SYDVKM. The CDR3 loop spans 14 amino acids. The ends were cut back, 2 bases at V and 3 bases at J, with 8 bases in the middle. The CDR3 sequence is CASSLRRDYNEQFF. For the CDR3, the DNA is TGTGCCAGCAGTTTACGCAGGGACTACAATGAGCAGTTCTTC.

The CDR3 reads CASRGLAGTNEQFF. Here the CDR3 DNA reads TGTGCCAGCAGGGGACTAGCGGGGACTAATGAGCAGTTCTTC. V is TRBV27 and J is TRBJ2-1; TRBD2 agrees at 13 bases. The CDR3 contains 14 residues. CDR1 and CDR2 (germline): MNHEY, SMNVEV (reference sequence). V was pared by 6 bases and J by 7 bases, with 3 bases of the junction left unmatched.

The gene calls are TRBV7-6 and TRBJ1-3; 7 bases map to TRBD1. The CDR3 runs 15 residues. The ends lost 5 bases at V and 2 bases at J; junction bases unmatched: 6. Germline CDR1 and CDR2: SGHVS and FNYEAQ. The CDR3 nucleotides read TGTGCCAGCAGCCTCGACAGGGCCCCTGGAAACACCATATATTTT. This codes for CASSLDRAPGNTIYF.

The chain links TRBV29-1 to TRBJ2-2, with no clear D. The CDR3 runs 12 residues. CDR1 is SQVTM, CDR2 ANQGSEA, per germline. Trimming took 1 base from V and 6 from J, leaving 6 bases between them. The CDR3 nucleotides are TGCAGCGTTGAAGGGATCGCCGGGGAGCTGTTTTTT. It translates to CSVEGIAGELFF.

This clone was recorded a few times. The J gene is TRBJ1-2, the V gene TRBV9, with no clear D. CDR1 is SGDLS, CDR2 YYNGEE, per germline. The length of the CDR3 is 14 residues. Between the trimmed V and J ends, which lost 2 bases and 2 bases, there was a span of 10 bases. Here the CDR3 reads CASSVTPVNYGYTF. In DNA, the CDR3 is TGTGCCAGCAGCGTCACCCCCGTAAACTATGGCTACACCTTC.

This clone showed up many times. This chain joins TRBV6-5 and TRBJ2-3, with 10 bases aligning to TRBD2. With V trimmed by 6 bases and J by 6 bases, 6 bases remained unmatched. The germline V gene has CDR1 MNHEY and CDR2 SVGAGI. This CDR3 contains 14 residues. The CDR3 DNA follows: TGTGCCAGCAGCCGAGGGACTAGCGAGGATACGCAGTATTTT. This codes for CASSRGTSEDTQYF.

The rearrangement uses TRBV27 and TRBJ2-5; 9 nucleotides align to TRBD2. The J segment lost 3 bases and the V segment lost 4 bases, leaving 6 bases of the junction unmatched. Germline V gene data show CDR1 as MNHEY and CDR2 as SMNVEV (reference sequence). The CDR3 length is 15 residues. The DNA for the CDR3 is TGTGCCAGCAGTTGGGCTAGCGGGAAGAAAGAGACCCAGTACTTC. Its translation: CASSWASGKKETQYF.

On this clone itself: No DNA is shown, since the ends of the CDR3 on it are uncertain; the CDR3 is the one TCRdb lists. The V gene is TRBV28, the J gene TRBJ2-4. Germline V gives CDR1 MDHEN, CDR2 SYDVKM. The CDR3 adds up to 19 amino acids, both ends counted. The CDR3: CASSTSGPGHTLAKNIQYF.